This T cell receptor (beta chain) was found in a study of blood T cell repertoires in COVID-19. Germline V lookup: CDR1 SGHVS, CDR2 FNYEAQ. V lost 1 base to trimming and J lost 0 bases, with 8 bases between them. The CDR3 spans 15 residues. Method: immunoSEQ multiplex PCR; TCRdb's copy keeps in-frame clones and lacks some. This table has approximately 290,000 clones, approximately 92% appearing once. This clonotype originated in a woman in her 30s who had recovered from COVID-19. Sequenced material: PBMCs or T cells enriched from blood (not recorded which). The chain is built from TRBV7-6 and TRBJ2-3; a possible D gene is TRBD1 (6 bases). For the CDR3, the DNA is TGTGCCAGCAGCTTAGTAGGGGGAAGCACAGATACGCAGTATTTT. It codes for CASSLVGGSTDTQYF.